The entry that follows covers one TCR beta chain sequence. The antigen remains unidentified. V lost 5 bases and J lost 2; bases outside the gene matches: 10. Germline assignment: CDR1 SEHNR and CDR2 FQNEAQ (reference sequence). CDR3 length equals 17 residues. This sample is drawn from a study of blood T cells in healthy people across ages. Study details: Capture via template switching afforded approximately one barcoded beta molecule per two T cells. Study-level results: Naive T cell percentage showed a strong correlation with TCR beta diversity. The unknown donor CMV status may have confounded expanded clonotype changes.

Per-sample yields of isolated PBMCs were at least 7 million. For the second PCR, which ran for 7 to 11 cycles, a sample-barcoded 5' primer and a J-beta primer mix were used. TCRdb used MiXCR to reprocess the 5' RACE reads, holding one entry per CDR3 protein. The sample carries roughly 1,300,000 distinct CDR3 sequences, 45% to 70% recorded once. This receptor was taken from a man in his late teens or twenties in good health. The J gene is TRBJ1-2, the V gene TRBV7-9, with 11 bases identical to TRBD1. Sequencing input: blood. Here the CDR3 reads CASSHHIRTGGNYGYTF. Written as DNA, the CDR3 is TGTGCCAGCAGCCACCATATACGGACAGGGGGCAACTATGGCTACACCTTC.